This T cell receptor (beta chain) originates from a study of vaccination and CD4 T cells after COVID-19. Cultured CD4+ T-cell DNA underwent Oncomine TCR Beta short-read sequencing. The source of extracted genomic DNA was cultured CD4+ T cells. TCRdb itself ran the PCR reads through MiXCR, one entry per CDR3 protein. In the table there are around 15,000 distinct CDR3 sequences, more than 65% of which are singletons. Indicated treatment: roughly 11-day PBMC culture with coronavirus spike peptide pools or control peptides (ViraFEST assay). Researchers reported culturing approximately 1.8 million PBMCs per well with approximately 9.3 IU/ml IL-2 and about 10 ug/ml peptide pools. CDR1 SGHRS and CDR2 YFSETQ come from the germline V gene. The germline V and J ends were trimmed by 7 bases and 1 base, with 11 bases remaining between them. The length of the CDR3 is 13 residues. Comments on this clonotype: No antigen is known for it.

Here the sequenced sample was CD4+ T cells from blood, cultured in vitro, taken after SARS-CoV-2 vaccination. V is TRBV5-1 and J is TRBJ2-5, with D hard to call. The clonotype originates from a human donor who received a COVID-19 vaccine. The CDR3 DNA sequence: TGCGCCAGCGCAAAGGGTGGCCAAGAGACCCAGTACTTC. This codes for CASAKGGQETQYF.